The 16 T cell receptor beta chains below were found in one sample sequenced in a study of metastatic and nonmetastatic thyroid tumors. Ahead of thyroid surgery, no patient had received treatment of any kind. TCRdb reassembled clones from the PCR reads with MiXCR. The sample has about 14,000 clones, about 33% seen once; the top ten hold 20% to 30%. Input material: tumor tissue. These receptors were obtained from a female donor with papillary thyroid cancer or a benign thyroid nodule (not recorded which). Some clones in this sample may be carry-over from other donors' samples.

The sample holds many counts of this clone. The V call is TRBV9, the J call TRBJ2-7, with TRBD2 identical over 9 bases. Germline V gives CDR1 SGDLS, CDR2 YYNGEE. The CDR3 length is 13 residues. V dropped 4 bases and J dropped 6; count of bases not matched to a gene: 5. This CDR3 is CASSNSGRGEQYF. The CDR3 DNA follows: TGTGCCAGCAGCAATAGCGGGAGAGGCGAGCAGTACTTC.

This clone is classed as medium-sized. The chain couples TRBV6-1 to TRBJ2-7; TRBD2 matches at 9 bases. Germline V CDR1 and CDR2: MNHNS, SASEGT. The CDR3 is made up of 14 amino acids. The ends lost 6 bases at V and 4 bases at J; junction bases unmatched: 7. The CDR3 is CASRSSGNGYEQYF. The CDR3 DNA reads TGTGCCAGCAGATCTAGCGGGAATGGGTACGAGCAGTACTTC.

V and J are TRBV12-3 or TRBV12-4 and TRBJ2-7; TRBD1 agrees at 8 bases. There are 14 residues in the CDR3. V shed 4 bases and J 7 bases; nucleotides not matched to a gene: 9. CDR3 region: CASSSWTGPEEQYF. Here the CDR3 DNA reads TGTGCCAGCAGTTCCTGGACAGGGCCGGAGGAGCAGTACTTC.

On this clone: A much more abundant neighbour one base away suggests this may be a read error. This chain uses TRBV27 with TRBJ1-4, with D tentatively TRBD1 (5 bases). CDR1 and CDR2 from the germline V gene are MNHEY and SMNVEV (reference sequence). The CDR3 is made up of 13 amino acids. Trimming shortened V by 3 bases and J by 7 bases, and 9 bases separated the two germline ends. The CDR3, as DNA: TGTGCCAGCAGTTTTCTGAGGGGTGAAAAACTGTTTTTT. Protein sequence: CASSFLRGEKLFF.

This clone has a handful of counts. Relative to the germline gene, one junction end is altered; a read error may explain this. CDR3 residues: CANSPSWGQAGRGYTF. The DNA for the CDR3 is TGTGCCAACAGTCCCTCATGGGGACAGGCTGGGAGGGGCTACACCTTC. V usage is TRBV12-3 or TRBV12-4 and J usage is TRBJ1-2, with TRBD1 identical over 8 bases. This CDR3 has 16 amino acids.

In regard to this clone: One end of the junction does not line up with germline, which may come from a read error. This chain links TRBV3-1 with TRBJ1-2; TRBD1 aligns across 7 bases. The CDR3 is made up of 13 amino acids. CDR1 is LGHDT, CDR2 YNNKEL, per germline (reference sequence). The CDR3: CASGHRDSYCYTF. Written as DNA, the CDR3 is TGTGCCAGCGGACACCGGGACAGCTATTGCTACACCTTC.

The V and J genes are TRBV6-2 or TRBV6-3 and TRBJ2-7, with 9 positions matching TRBD1. Germline trimming cut 7 bases from V and 5 bases from J; bases unmatched to any gene: 6. The CDR3 runs 13 residues. Germline V CDR1 and CDR2: MNHEY, SVGEGT. CDR3 protein: CASIPRTGDEQYF. DNA of the CDR3: TGTGCCAGCATCCCCAGGACAGGGGACGAGCAGTACTTC.

This clone counts as medium-sized. Other DNA sequences in this sample translate to the same CDR3. This sequence joins TRBV7-9 and TRBJ1-5; perhaps TRBD1 as D (5 bases). With 1 base removed from V and 0 bases from J, the gap between germline ends came to 10 bases. CDR3 length equals 16 residues. Germline V gene sequence: CDR1 SEHNR, CDR2 FQNEAQ (reference sequence). The CDR3 reads CASSLGGGSSNQPQHF. The CDR3 DNA follows: TGTGCCAGCAGCTTAGGGGGGGGTTCTAGCAATCAGCCCCAGCATTTT.

This clone is labeled as medium-sized. The chain couples TRBV6-1 to TRBJ2-1; D may be TRBD2 (6 bases). V gave up 7 bases and J gave up 1 base, with 17 bases separating them. Germline CDR1 and CDR2: MNHNS and SASEGT. The CDR3 is 16 residues long. The CDR3 sequence: CASKGTSSKSYNEQFF. CDR3 bases: TGTGCCAGCAAGGGGACTTCGTCTAAGTCCTACAATGAGCAGTTCTTC.

The gene calls are TRBV6-2 or TRBV6-3 and TRBJ1-1; D unresolved. V lost 0 bases to trimming and J lost 5 bases, with 13 bases between them. Per germline, CDR1 MNHEY and CDR2 SVGEGT. The CDR3 length is 15 residues. In nucleotides, the CDR3 is TGTGCCAGCAGTTACTCTAGTGGGGTGGGGACTGAAGCTTTCTTT. The encoded protein is CASSYSSGVGTEAFF.

As to this clone: This CDR3 fails to terminate in the conserved phenylalanine or tryptophan, so it likely reflects a read error. The DNA is omitted, as the CDR3 cannot be located on it reliably, and the CDR3 follows TCRdb's listing. This chain connects TRBV24-1 to TRBJ2-1. The CDR3 contains 11 residues when both ends are counted. CDR1 is KGHDR and CDR2 is SFDVKD in the germline V gene. The CDR3 is CATMEYNEQLL.

This chain uses TRBV7-6 with TRBJ1-2; 7 positions match TRBD1. The length of the CDR3 is 16 residues. CDR1 and CDR2 (germline): SGHVS, FNYEAQ. Trimming removed 0 bases from V and 5 bases from J; junction bases left unmatched: 9. The CDR3 DNA reads TGTGCCAGCAGCTTAGCCCCCGGACAGGATCTATATGGCTACACCTTC. This encodes CASSLAPGQDLYGYTF.

Many counts were recorded for this clone. The gene calls are TRBV12-3 or TRBV12-4 and TRBJ2-1; 12 bases are shared with TRBD2. V lost 4 bases and J lost 0; bases outside the gene matches: 7. The CDR3 has 18 residues. The CDR3, as DNA: TGTGCCAGCAGTTGGACTAGCGGGACAACTTCCTCCTACAATGAGCAGTTCTTC. It yields the protein CASSWTSGTTSSYNEQFF.

Only a few counts were recorded for this clone. The J gene is TRBJ2-5, the V gene TRBV6-1; TRBD2 agrees at 11 bases. The CDR3 sequence is 15 residues long. The trim removed 6 bases at V and 0 bases at J, leaving 3 bases unmatched. The germline V gene has CDR1 MNHNS and CDR2 SASEGT. The CDR3 loop is CASRGTSGNQETQYF. The CDR3 nucleotides are TGTGCCAGCAGGGGGACTAGCGGAAACCAAGAGACCCAGTACTTC.

CDR3 sequence reads: CATSDFGAGLNTGELFF. Written as DNA, the CDR3 is TGTGCCACCAGTGATTTCGGAGCCGGGCTGAACACCGGGGAGCTGTTTTTT. This chain joins TRBV24-1 and TRBJ2-2; D is unresolved. The germline V gene encodes CDR1 KGHDR and CDR2 SFDVKD. The CDR3 sequence is 17 residues long. V dropped 1 base and J dropped 1 base, with 12 bases sitting between them.

CDR3 loop: CASSLTTGDHQPQHF. The CDR3 region has the DNA TGTGCCAGCAGTCTAACCACAGGGGATCATCAGCCCCAGCATTTT. This chain uses TRBV5-5 with TRBJ1-5; TRBD1 matches 7 bases. This CDR3 comprises 15 residues. Trimming removed 5 bases from V and 5 bases from J; junction bases left unmatched: 10. Germline values: CDR1 SGHKS, CDR2 YYEKEE (reference sequence).